Sequencing of this TCR beta chain was carried out in a study of PD-1 blockade in classical Hodgkin lymphoma. V lost 3 bases to trimming and J lost 8 bases; unmatched junction nucleotides: 9. The CDR3 has 15 amino acids. In germline, CDR1 is SEHNR, CDR2 FQNEAQ (reference sequence). Time point specified: cycle 4 day 1 (C4D1), after five to seven weeks of nivolumab. All trial patients relapsed after autologous stem cell transplantation. Here immunoSEQ multiplex PCR was the method, and the copy in TCRdb shows in-frame clones only, minus some. The sample records 20,000 to 25,000 clones, more than 75% being singletons.

The rearrangement joins TRBV7-9 to TRBJ1-1, with 10 bases lining up with TRBD1. The receptor comes from a human donor with classical Hodgkin lymphoma. Sequencing was performed on peripheral blood mononuclear cells (PBMCs), taken before the fourth cycle of nivolumab. The CDR3 is CASSFDRGRLREAFF. The CDR3 region has the DNA TGTGCCAGCAGCTTCGACAGGGGGCGCCTGCGGGAAGCTTTCTTT.